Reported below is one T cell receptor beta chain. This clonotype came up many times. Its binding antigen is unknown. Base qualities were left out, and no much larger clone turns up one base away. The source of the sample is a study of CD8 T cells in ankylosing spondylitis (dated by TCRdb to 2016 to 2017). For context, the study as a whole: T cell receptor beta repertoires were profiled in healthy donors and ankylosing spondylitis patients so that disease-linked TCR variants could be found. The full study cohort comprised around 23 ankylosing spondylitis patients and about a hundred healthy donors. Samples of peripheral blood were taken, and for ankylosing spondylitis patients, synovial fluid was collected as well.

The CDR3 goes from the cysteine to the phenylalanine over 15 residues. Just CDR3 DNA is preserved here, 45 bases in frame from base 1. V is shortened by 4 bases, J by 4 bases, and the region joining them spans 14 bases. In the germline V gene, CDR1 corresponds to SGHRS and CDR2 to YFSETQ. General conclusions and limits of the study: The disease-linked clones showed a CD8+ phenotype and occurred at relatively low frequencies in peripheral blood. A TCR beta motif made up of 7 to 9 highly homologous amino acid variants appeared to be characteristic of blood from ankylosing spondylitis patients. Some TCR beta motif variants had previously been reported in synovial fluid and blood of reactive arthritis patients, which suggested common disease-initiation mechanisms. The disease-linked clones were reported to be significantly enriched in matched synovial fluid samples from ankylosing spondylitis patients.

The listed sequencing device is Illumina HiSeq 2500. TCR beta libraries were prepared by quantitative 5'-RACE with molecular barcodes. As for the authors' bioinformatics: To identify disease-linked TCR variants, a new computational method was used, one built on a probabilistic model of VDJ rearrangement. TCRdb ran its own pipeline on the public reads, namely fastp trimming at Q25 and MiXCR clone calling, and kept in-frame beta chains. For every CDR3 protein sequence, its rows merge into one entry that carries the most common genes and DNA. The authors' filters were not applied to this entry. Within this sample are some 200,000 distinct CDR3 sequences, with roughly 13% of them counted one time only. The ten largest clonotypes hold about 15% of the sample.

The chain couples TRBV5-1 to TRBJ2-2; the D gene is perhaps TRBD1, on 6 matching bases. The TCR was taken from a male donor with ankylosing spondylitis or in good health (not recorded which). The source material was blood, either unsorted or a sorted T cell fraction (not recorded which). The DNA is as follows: TGCGCCAGCAGCGCCGGGACACACTCCACCGGGGAGCTGTTTTTT. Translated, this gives CASSAGTHSTGELFF.